A selection of T cell receptor beta chains follows, all from one sample in a study of blood T cell repertoires in COVID-19. The data were produced by immunoSEQ multiplex PCR, yet TCRdb's version contains in-frame clones alone and is incomplete. The sample has about 150,000 clones, 78% seen once; the top ten hold around 1.5%. Sequences were obtained from peripheral blood. The receptors were gathered from a man at least 80 years old with acute or convalescent COVID-19. CDR3s leave out the opening cysteine and the closing phenylalanine or tryptophan. Fields, in order: D gene, J gene, V gene, CDR3 protein. A D gene is named only where the DNA matches it firmly.

D gene: TRBD1
J gene: TRBJ1-4
V gene: TRBV6-2/TRBV6-3
CDR3 protein: ASSPAGGTTNEKLF

D gene: TRBD1
J gene: TRBJ2-3
V gene: TRBV5-1
CDR3 protein: ASSLPGQGGTDTQY

D gene: TRBD1
J gene: TRBJ2-1
V gene: TRBV2
CDR3 protein: ASSEVRTGGREQF

D gene: NA
J gene: TRBJ2-4
V gene: TRBV6-2/TRBV6-3
CDR3 protein: ASSYSVSDLAKNIQY

D gene: NA
J gene: TRBJ2-3
V gene: TRBV21-1
CDR3 protein: ASSKGRDTQY

D gene: NA
J gene: TRBJ1-5
V gene: TRBV28
CDR3 protein: ASSFGQQPQH

D gene: NA
J gene: TRBJ2-3
V gene: TRBV5-4
CDR3 protein: ATRGAGPSTDTQY

D gene: NA
J gene: TRBJ1-1
V gene: TRBV15
CDR3 protein: ATSRDPGTEAF

D gene: NA
J gene: TRBJ1-2
V gene: TRBV2
CDR3 protein: ASSDNFGGGYT

D gene: NA
J gene: TRBJ1-1
V gene: TRBV19
CDR3 protein: ASSIAGDNTEAF

D gene: TRBD2
J gene: TRBJ2-1
V gene: TRBV24-1
CDR3 protein: ATSDSPSGGGLIYNEQF

D gene: TRBD2
J gene: TRBJ2-3
V gene: TRBV2
CDR3 protein: ASSFTSGGGDTQY

D gene: NA
J gene: TRBJ2-2
V gene: TRBV11-2
CDR3 protein: ASSRPSGRTGELF

D gene: NA
J gene: TRBJ2-1
V gene: TRBV29-1
CDR3 protein: SVDRGRSNEQF

D gene: NA
J gene: TRBJ1-3
V gene: TRBV3-1/TRBV3-2
CDR3 protein: ASSPSSGNTIY

D gene: NA
J gene: TRBJ1-6
V gene: TRBV25-1
CDR3 protein: ASSEPPTRSPLH

D gene: NA
J gene: TRBJ1-1
V gene: TRBV10-3
CDR3 protein: AISDGAGATAEAF